A single sample is the source of the 25 T cell receptor beta chains below, sequenced in a study of siplizumab effects on memory and regulatory T cells (dated by TCRdb to 2018 to 2020). The receptor library was made with the immunoSEQ multiplex PCR assay. The immuneACCESS repertoire file appears here via TCRdb, limited to in-frame rearrangements. These files lack a portion of the clones; in checked studies, under half of the deficit traces to unresolved V genes, and the cause of the others is not known. Recorded for this sample are about 110,000 clones; approximately 92% of them occurred a single time. The ten largest clones add up to under 1.5% of the sample. The sequenced material came from CD4+ T cells sorted from blood. Receptors were obtained from a human donor in good health.

The chain combines TRBV6-1 with TRBJ1-1; D is ambiguous. The CDR3 is 12 amino acids. Trimming cost V 6 bases and J 9 bases, with 14 bases left between them. Germline CDR1 reads MNHNS; CDR2 reads SASEGT. Here the CDR3 DNA reads TGTGCCAGCAGGCCGGACGGACCCCAAGCTTTCTTT. Residues: CASRPDGPQAFF.

The chain has TRBV5-1 and TRBJ2-3; D unclear. CDR1 and CDR2 from the germline V gene are SGHRS and YFSETQ. CDR3 length equals 15 residues. Deletions cut 0 bases from V and 7 bases from J, with 15 bases between. The CDR3 DNA is TGCGCCAGCAGCTTGGAAGCGAATGCCTTGAATACGCAGTATTTT. As protein: CASSLEANALNTQYF.

The V gene is TRBV7-9, the J gene TRBJ1-5; D call uncertain. The CDR3 is made up of 13 amino acids. Germline V CDR1 and CDR2: SEHNR, FQNEAQ (reference sequence). V dropped 1 base and J dropped 6 bases, with 7 bases sitting between them. CDR3 in amino acids: CASSLERGQPQHF. Written as DNA, the CDR3 is TGTGCCAGCAGCTTAGAGAGAGGTCAGCCCCAGCATTTT.

This chain joins TRBV7-8 and TRBJ2-2, with D uncertain. The germline V gene encodes CDR1 SGHVS and CDR2 FQNEAQ. The CDR3 consists of 13 residues. V lost 1 base and J 5 bases, leaving 5 bases between the germline ends. CDR3 amino acids: CASSLVWTGELFF. DNA for the CDR3: TGTGCCAGCAGCTTAGTATGGACCGGGGAGCTGTTTTTT.

The rearrangement links TRBV10-1 to TRBJ2-1; 7 bases fit TRBD2. With 1 base clipped from V and 2 bases from J, the junction kept 5 bases outside the gene matches. This CDR3 has 16 amino acids. Germline V gene data show CDR1 as WNHNN and CDR2 as SYGVQD (reference sequence). The CDR3 bases are TGCGCCAGCAGTGAGTATAGGACTAGGCCCTACAATGAGCAGTTCTTC. Translation gives CASSEYRTRPYNEQFF.

Here the CDR3 reads CASSSRGSDTQYF. CDR3 DNA: TGTGCCAGCAGCTCCCGAGGATCAGATACGCAGTATTTT. The genes are TRBV7-9 and TRBJ2-3; D is uncertain. CDR1 and CDR2 from the germline V gene are SEHNR and FQNEAQ (reference sequence). V lost 4 bases and J 4 bases, leaving 9 bases between the germline ends. The CDR3 has 13 residues.

This rearrangement joins TRBV19 to TRBJ2-5, with TRBD1 identical over 8 bases. The germline CDR1 and CDR2 sequences are LNHDA and SQIVND (reference sequence). V was pared by 6 bases and J by 7 bases, with 13 bases of the junction left unmatched. The CDR3 has 15 residues. Here the CDR3 DNA reads TGTGCCAGTAGGCCCGGGACAGGAGGGGGGATGACCCAGTACTTC. Amino acids: CASRPGTGGGMTQYF.

This clone occurred once. V is TRBV7-9 and J is TRBJ2-3; 11 bases line up with TRBD2. The CDR3 covers 16 residues. The V gene's germline CDR1 is SEHNR and CDR2 FQNEAQ (reference sequence). Trimming took 4 bases from V and 2 from J; bases not matched to a gene: 5. The CDR3 DNA reads as TGTGCCAGCAGCTCAGGACTAGCGGGTCTCACAGATACGCAGTATTTT. Amino acids: CASSSGLAGLTDTQYF. Variable domain in full (rest from reference TRBV7-9 and TRBJ2-3): DTGVSQNPRHKITKRGQNVTFRCDPISEHNRLYWYRQTLGQGPEFLTYFQNEAQLEKSRLLSDRFSAERPKGSFSTLEIQRTEQGDSAMYLCASSSGLAGLTDTQYFGPGTRLTVL.

The chain is built from TRBV6-5 and TRBJ1-1, with D perhaps TRBD1 (5 bases). V was trimmed by 6 bases and J by 5 bases, leaving 16 bases between them. Germline CDR1 and CDR2: MNHEY and SVGAGI. CDR3 length: 14 amino acids. CDR3 region: CASSILGARTEAFF. The DNA for the CDR3 is TGTGCCAGCAGCATCTTAGGGGCGAGGACTGAAGCTTTCTTT.

This sequence joins TRBV18 and TRBJ2-4; D unclear. From germline, CDR1 is KGHSH and CDR2 LQKENI. The length of the CDR3 is 15 residues. V dropped 0 bases and J dropped 6 bases, with 12 bases sitting between them. CDR3 loop: CASSPPYDGANIQYF. For the CDR3, the DNA is TGTGCCAGCTCACCACCCTACGACGGAGCAAACATTCAGTACTTC.

The V and J genes are TRBV11-2 and TRBJ2-7, with 10 positions matching TRBD2. This CDR3 has 15 amino acids. V lost 4 bases, J lost 2 bases, and 5 bases stayed unmatched. Germline V lookup: CDR1 SGHAT, CDR2 FQNNGV. CDR3: CASSSAGGDPYEQYF. The CDR3, as DNA: TGTGCCAGCAGCTCAGCGGGAGGGGACCCCTACGAGCAGTACTTC.

This chain connects TRBV30 to TRBJ1-2; TRBD1 matches at 7 bases. V shed 1 base, J shed 4 bases, and the junction held 0 bases outside the gene matches. Germline assignment: CDR1 GTSNPN and CDR2 SVGIG (reference sequence). The CDR3 has 12 amino acids. CDR3 sequence: CAWSGTGYGYTF. The CDR3 DNA follows: TGTGCCTGGAGTGGGACAGGCTATGGCTACACCTTC.

The gene calls are TRBV6-5 and TRBJ1-4, with 7 bases that match TRBD1. Germline CDR1 MNHEY, CDR2 SVGAGI. V gave up 6 bases and J gave up 11 bases; unmatched junction bases: 15. This CDR3 spans 15 amino acids. Here the CDR3 reads CASSLQTGSTGKLFF. Written as DNA, the CDR3 is TGTGCCAGCAGCTTACAGACAGGGTCTACCGGGAAACTGTTTTTT.

The chain recombines TRBV28 with TRBJ1-1; 7 bases align to TRBD1. CDR3 size: 15 residues. V shed 3 bases and J 0 bases; nucleotides not matched to a gene: 4. Per the germline V gene, CDR1 is MDHEN and CDR2 is SYDVKM. CDR3 nucleotides: TGTGCCAGCAGTTTGACAGGGACGTTGAACACTGAAGCTTTCTTT. Translated, it gives CASSLTGTLNTEAFF.

In its sample, this clone was seen once. This chain connects TRBV5-6 to TRBJ1-2; 8 bases line up with TRBD1. The CDR3 is 15 residues long. Germline V gives CDR1 SGHDT, CDR2 YYEEEE. V was pared by 2 bases and J by 4 bases, with 7 bases of the junction left unmatched. The CDR3 DNA reads TGTGCCAGCAGCTTCGGACAGGGAGAGCTCTATGGCTACACCTTC. Translating it yields CASSFGQGELYGYTF. The full variable domain, in which reference TRBV5-6 and TRBJ1-2 provide the parts outside the CDR3, is DAGVTQSPTHLIKTRGQQVTLRCSPKSGHDTVSWYQQALGQGPQFIFQYYEEEERQRGNFPDRFSGHQFPNYSSELNVNALLLGDSALYLCASSFGQGELYGYTFGSGTRLTVV.

This chain connects TRBV14 to TRBJ2-3, with TRBD2 identical over 7 bases. Trimming took 4 bases from V and 5 from J; bases not matched to a gene: 9. Germline-derived CDR1 and CDR2 are SGHDN and FVKESK. The length of the CDR3 is 15 residues. The CDR3 bases are TGTGCCAGCAGCCTCCGGGGGGACCTCATAGATACGCAGTATTTT. Translating gives CASSLRGDLIDTQYF.

This rearrangement joins TRBV7-2 to TRBJ1-4; D may be TRBD1 (5 bases). V lost 5 bases and J 3 bases, leaving 16 bases between the germline ends. This CDR3 is built from 16 residues. Germline V CDR1 and CDR2: SGHTA, FQGNSA. In nucleotides, the CDR3 is TGTGCCAGCAGCCTTACCGGGGGTTCGCCTAATGAAAAACTGTTTTTT. Protein product: CASSLTGGSPNEKLFF.

The chain uses TRBV20-1 and TRBJ2-7, with D possibly TRBD1 on 6 matching bases. Germline CDR1 and CDR2: DFQATT and SNEGSKA (reference sequence). The CDR3 has 11 residues. With 6 bases removed from V and 3 bases from J, the gap between germline ends came to 9 bases. The CDR3 region is CSAYRDYEQYF. The CDR3 region has the DNA TGCAGTGCCTACAGGGACTACGAGCAGTACTTC.

This rearrangement joins TRBV4-1 to TRBJ1-1; D not certain. The CDR3 spans 18 residues. The V end was cut by 1 base, the J end by 1 base, with 19 bases between. CDR1 and CDR2 from the germline V gene are MGHRA and YSYEKL. In nucleotides, the CDR3 is TGCGCCAGCAGCCAAGTCATGTTAGGGATTTTCCAGAACACTGAAGCTTTCTTT. It encodes CASSQVMLGIFQNTEAFF.

The gene calls are TRBV2 and TRBJ1-1; D not resolved. V was cut by 8 bases and J by 4 bases, with 11 bases left in between. Looked up from germline, CDR1 is SNHLY and CDR2 is FYNNEI. This CDR3 comprises 12 residues. CDR3 nucleotides: TGTGCCAGCGCTCCCCGCGGCACTGAAGCTTTCTTT. This codes for CASAPRGTEAFF.

This clone came up once. The chain carries TRBV6-1 and TRBJ2-7; 7 bases map to TRBD2. This CDR3 is 13 amino acids long. Germline V gene data show CDR1 as MNHNS and CDR2 as SASEGT. V was pared by 4 bases and J by 3 bases, with 3 bases of the junction left unmatched. The CDR3 loop is CASSARGDYEQYF. CDR3 DNA: TGTGCCAGCAGTGCCCGGGGGGACTACGAGCAGTACTTC.

This clone was seen just once. The chain is built from TRBV10-3 and TRBJ2-5; the D call may be TRBD1 or TRBD2 (5 bases each). The CDR3 covers 13 residues. Germline CDR1 is ENHRY and CDR2 is SYGVKD. Trimming left V 3 bases short and J 5 bases short, with 10 bases between. CDR3 nucleotides: TGTGCCATCAGTGATTCAGGGACCGAGACCCAGTACTTC. It translates to CAISDSGTETQYF.

This chain uses TRBV15 with TRBJ1-6, with D possibly being TRBD1 (5 bases). The V gene's germline CDR1 is LNHNV and CDR2 YYDKDF (reference sequence). The CDR3 totals 15 residues. Trimming shortened V by 0 bases and J by 9 bases, and 12 bases separated the two germline ends. The CDR3 DNA reads as TGTGCCACCAGCAGAGACCCCCCAGGGTCTTCACCCCTCCACTTT. Protein product: CATSRDPPGSSPLHF. The full variable domain, with the rest looked up from reference TRBV15 and TRBJ1-6, is DAMVIQNPRYQVTQFGKPVTLSCSQTLNHNVMYWYQQKSSQAPKLLFHYYDKDFNNEADTPDNFQSRRPNTSFCFLDIRSPGLGDTAMYLCATSRDPPGSSPLHFGNGTRLTVT.

The V call is TRBV12-5, the J call TRBJ2-7; D uncertain. Trimming pared 5 bases from V and 6 bases from J, leaving 11 bases between. Germline V gene sequence: CDR1 LGHNT, CDR2 FRNRAP. The CDR3 has 12 residues. The CDR3 loop reads CASGGHGGEQYF. CDR3 sequence (DNA): TGTGCTAGTGGTGGCCATGGTGGCGAGCAGTACTTC.

The V and J genes are TRBV28 and TRBJ1-1; possible D gene TRBD1, 5 bases. This CDR3 contains 15 residues. The V gene's germline CDR1 is MDHEN and CDR2 SYDVKM. V was clipped by 5 bases and J by 3 bases, with 16 bases between them. CDR3 coding DNA: TGTGCCAGCAGTGGCGGTGGGGCGGGGCACACTGAAGCTTTCTTT. Translating gives CASSGGGAGHTEAFF.